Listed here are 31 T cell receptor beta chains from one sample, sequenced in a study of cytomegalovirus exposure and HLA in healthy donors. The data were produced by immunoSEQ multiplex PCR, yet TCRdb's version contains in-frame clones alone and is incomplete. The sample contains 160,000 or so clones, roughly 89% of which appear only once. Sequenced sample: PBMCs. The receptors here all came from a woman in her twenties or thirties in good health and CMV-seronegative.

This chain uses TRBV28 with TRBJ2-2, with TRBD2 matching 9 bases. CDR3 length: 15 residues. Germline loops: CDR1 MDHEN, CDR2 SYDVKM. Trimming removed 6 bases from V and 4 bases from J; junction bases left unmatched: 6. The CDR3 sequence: CASSSSGVGTGELFF. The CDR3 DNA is TGTGCCAGCAGCTCTAGCGGGGTAGGCACCGGGGAGCTGTTTTTT.

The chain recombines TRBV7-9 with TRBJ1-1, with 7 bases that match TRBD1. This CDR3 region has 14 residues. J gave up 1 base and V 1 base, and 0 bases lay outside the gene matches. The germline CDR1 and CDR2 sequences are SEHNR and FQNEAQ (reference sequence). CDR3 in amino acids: CASSLGTGNTEAFF. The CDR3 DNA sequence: TGTGCCAGCAGCTTAGGGACAGGGAACACTGAAGCTTTCTTT. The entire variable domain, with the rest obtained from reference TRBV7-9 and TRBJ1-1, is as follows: DTGVSQNPRHKITKRGQNVTFRCDPISEHNRLYWYRQTLGQGPEFLTYFQNEAQLEKSRLLSDRFSAERPKGSFSTLEIQRTEQGDSAMYLCASSLGTGNTEAFFGQGTRLTVV.

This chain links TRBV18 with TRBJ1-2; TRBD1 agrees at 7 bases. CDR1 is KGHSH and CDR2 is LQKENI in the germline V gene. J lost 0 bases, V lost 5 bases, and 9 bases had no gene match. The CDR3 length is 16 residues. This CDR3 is CASSADRASSNYGYTF. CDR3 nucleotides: TGTGCCAGCTCAGCCGACAGGGCGTCGTCTAACTATGGCTACACCTTC.

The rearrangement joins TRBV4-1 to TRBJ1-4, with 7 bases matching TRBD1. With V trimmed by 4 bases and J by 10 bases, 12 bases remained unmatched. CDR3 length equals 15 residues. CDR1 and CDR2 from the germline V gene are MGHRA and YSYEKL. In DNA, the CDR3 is TGCGCCAGCAGCCGAGAAGACAGGGCGGATGGAAAACTGTTTTTT. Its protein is CASSREDRADGKLFF.

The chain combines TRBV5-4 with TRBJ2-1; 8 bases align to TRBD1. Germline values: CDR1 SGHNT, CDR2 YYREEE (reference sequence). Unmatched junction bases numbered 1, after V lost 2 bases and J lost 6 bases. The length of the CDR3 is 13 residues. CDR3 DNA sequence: TGTGCCAGCAGCTTCGGGACAGGCAATGAGCAGTTCTTC. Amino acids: CASSFGTGNEQFF.

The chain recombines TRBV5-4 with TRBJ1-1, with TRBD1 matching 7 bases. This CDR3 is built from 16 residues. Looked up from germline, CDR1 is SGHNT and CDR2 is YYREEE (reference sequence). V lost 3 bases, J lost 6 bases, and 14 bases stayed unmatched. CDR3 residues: CASSSRDSSNWSEAFF. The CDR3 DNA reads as TGTGCCAGCAGCTCGAGGGACAGCTCGAATTGGTCTGAAGCTTTCTTT.

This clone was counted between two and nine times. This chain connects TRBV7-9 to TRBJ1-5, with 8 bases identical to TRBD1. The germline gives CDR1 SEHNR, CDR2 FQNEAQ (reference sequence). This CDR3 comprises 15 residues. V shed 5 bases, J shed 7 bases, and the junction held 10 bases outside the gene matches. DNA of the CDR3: TGTGCCAGCAGCACCGGTCCCACAGGGGGGCAGCCCCAGCATTTT. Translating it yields CASSTGPTGGQPQHF.

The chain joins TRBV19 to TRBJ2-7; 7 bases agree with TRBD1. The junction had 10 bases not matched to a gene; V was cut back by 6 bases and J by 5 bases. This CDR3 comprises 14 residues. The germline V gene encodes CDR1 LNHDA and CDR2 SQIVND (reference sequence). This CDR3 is CASRPTDRVDEQYF. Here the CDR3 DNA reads TGTGCCAGTAGACCCACCGACAGGGTTGACGAGCAGTACTTC.

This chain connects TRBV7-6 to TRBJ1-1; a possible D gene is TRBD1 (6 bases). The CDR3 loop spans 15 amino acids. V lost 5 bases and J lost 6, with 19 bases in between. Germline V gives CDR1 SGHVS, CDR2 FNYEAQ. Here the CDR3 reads CASSPIPSAGAEAFF. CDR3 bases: TGTGCCAGCAGCCCAATCCCCTCGGCAGGGGCTGAAGCTTTCTTT.

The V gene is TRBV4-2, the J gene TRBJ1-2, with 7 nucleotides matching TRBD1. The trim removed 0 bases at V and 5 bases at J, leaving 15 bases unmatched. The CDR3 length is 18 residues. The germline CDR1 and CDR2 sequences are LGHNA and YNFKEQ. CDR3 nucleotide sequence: TGTGCCAGCAGCCAAGAAGAGGGGACAGCCTCGATCGGGTATGGCTACACCTTC. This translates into CASSQEEGTASIGYGYTF.

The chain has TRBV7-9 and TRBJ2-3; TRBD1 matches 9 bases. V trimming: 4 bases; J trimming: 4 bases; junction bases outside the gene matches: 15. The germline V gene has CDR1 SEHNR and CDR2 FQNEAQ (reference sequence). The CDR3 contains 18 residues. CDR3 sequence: CASSSIGFRDRVPDTQYF. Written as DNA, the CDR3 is TGTGCCAGCAGCTCGATAGGATTCCGGGACAGGGTCCCAGATACGCAGTATTTT.

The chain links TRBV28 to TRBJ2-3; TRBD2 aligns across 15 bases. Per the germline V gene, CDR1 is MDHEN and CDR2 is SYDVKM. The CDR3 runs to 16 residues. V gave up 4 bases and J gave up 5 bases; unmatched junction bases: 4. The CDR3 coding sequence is TGTGCCAGCAGTTCGTGGACTAGCGGGGGGGGAGATACGCAGTATTTT. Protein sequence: CASSSWTSGGGDTQYF. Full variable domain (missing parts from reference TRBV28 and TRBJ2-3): DVKVTQSSRYLVKRTGEKVFLECVQDMDHENMFWYRQDPGLGLRLIYFSYDVKMKEKGDIPEGYSVSREKKERFSLILESASTNQTSMYLCASSSWTSGGGDTQYFGPGTRLTVL.

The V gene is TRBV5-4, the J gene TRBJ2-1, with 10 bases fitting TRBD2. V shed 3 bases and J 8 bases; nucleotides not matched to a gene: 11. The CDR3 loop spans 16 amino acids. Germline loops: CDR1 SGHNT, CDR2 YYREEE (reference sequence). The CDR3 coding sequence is TGTGCCAGCAGCTCAATAGCGGGGGGAGGTCGCGATGAGCAGTTCTTC. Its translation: CASSSIAGGGRDEQFF.

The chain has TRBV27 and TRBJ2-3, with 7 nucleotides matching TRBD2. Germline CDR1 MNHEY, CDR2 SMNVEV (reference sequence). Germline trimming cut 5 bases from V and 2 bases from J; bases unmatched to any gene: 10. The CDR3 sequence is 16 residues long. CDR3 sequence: CASSHQRGLNTDTQYF. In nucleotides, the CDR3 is TGTGCCAGCAGTCACCAGCGGGGACTAAACACAGATACGCAGTATTTT.

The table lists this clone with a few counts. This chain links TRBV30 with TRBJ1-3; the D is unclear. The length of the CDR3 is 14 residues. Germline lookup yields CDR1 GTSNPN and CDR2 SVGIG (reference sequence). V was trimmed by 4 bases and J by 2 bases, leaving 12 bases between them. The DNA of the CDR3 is TGTGCCTGGAACCCGGGTGTTACTGGAAACACCATATATTTT. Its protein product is CAWNPGVTGNTIYF.

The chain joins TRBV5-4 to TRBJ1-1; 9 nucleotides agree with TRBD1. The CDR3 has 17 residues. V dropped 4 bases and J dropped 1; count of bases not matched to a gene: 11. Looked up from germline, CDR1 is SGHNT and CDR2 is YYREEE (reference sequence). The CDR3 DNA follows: TGTGCCAGCAGCCCGGGACCTCCGGGACAGGGGAACACTGAAGCTTTCTTT. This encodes CASSPGPPGQGNTEAFF. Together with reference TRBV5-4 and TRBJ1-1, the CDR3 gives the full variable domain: ETGVTQSPTHLIKTRGQQVTLRCSSQSGHNTVSWYQQALGQGPQFIFQYYREEENGRGNFPPRFSGLQFPNYSSELNVNALELDDSALYLCASSPGPPGQGNTEAFFGQGTRLTVV.

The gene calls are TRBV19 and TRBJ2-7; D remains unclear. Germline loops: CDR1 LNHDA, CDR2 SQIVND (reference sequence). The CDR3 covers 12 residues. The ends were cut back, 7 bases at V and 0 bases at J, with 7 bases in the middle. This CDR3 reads CASTQHSYEQYF. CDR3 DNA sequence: TGTGCCAGTACACAGCACTCCTACGAGCAGTACTTC.

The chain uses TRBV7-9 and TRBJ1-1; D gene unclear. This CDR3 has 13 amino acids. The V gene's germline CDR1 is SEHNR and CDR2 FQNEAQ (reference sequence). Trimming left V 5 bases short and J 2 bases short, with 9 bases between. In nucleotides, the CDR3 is TGTGCCAGCAGCAAAGGACTAAACACTGAAGCTTTCTTT. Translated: CASSKGLNTEAFF.

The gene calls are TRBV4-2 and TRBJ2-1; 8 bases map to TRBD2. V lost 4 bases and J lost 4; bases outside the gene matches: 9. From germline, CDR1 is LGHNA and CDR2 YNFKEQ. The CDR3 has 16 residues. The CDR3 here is CASSLSAGGAYNEQFF. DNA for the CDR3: TGTGCCAGCAGCCTCTCTGCCGGGGGGGCTTACAATGAGCAGTTCTTC.

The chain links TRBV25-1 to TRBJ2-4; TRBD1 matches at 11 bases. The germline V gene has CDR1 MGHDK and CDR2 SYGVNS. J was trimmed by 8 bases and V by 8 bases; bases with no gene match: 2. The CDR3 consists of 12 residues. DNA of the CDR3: TGTGCCAGCTTGGACAGGGGGCACATTCAGTACTTC. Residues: CASLDRGHIQYF.

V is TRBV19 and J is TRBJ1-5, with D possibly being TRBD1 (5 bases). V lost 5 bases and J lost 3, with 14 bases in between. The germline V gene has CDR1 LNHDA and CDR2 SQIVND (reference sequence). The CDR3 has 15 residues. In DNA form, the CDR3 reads TGTGCCAGTAGTCCTCGGGCGGGGGACAATCAGCCCCAGCATTTT. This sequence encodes CASSPRAGDNQPQHF.

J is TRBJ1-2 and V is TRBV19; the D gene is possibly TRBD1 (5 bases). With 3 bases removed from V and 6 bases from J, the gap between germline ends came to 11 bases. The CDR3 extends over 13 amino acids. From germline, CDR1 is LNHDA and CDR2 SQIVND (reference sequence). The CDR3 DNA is TGTGCCAGTAGTATTCAGGGTCGGGATGGCTACACCTTC. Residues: CASSIQGRDGYTF.

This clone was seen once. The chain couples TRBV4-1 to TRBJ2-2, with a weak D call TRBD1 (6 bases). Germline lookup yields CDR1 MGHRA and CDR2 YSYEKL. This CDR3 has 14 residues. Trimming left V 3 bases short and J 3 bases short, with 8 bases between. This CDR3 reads CASSQGADTGELFF. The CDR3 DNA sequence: TGCGCCAGCAGCCAGGGGGCGGACACCGGGGAGCTGTTTTTT.

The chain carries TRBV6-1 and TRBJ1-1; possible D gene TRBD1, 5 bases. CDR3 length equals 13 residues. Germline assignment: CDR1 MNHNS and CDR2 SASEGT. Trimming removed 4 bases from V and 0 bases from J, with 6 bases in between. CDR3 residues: CASSATVNTEAFF. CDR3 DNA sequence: TGTGCCAGCAGTGCGACAGTGAACACTGAAGCTTTCTTT.

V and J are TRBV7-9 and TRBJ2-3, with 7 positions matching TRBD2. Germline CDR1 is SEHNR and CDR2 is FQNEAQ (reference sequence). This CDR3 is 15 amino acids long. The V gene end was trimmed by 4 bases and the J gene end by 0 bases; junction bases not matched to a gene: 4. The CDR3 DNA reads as TGTGCCAGCAGCTGGGAGGGCAGTAGCACAGATACGCAGTATTTT. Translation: CASSWEGSSTDTQYF.

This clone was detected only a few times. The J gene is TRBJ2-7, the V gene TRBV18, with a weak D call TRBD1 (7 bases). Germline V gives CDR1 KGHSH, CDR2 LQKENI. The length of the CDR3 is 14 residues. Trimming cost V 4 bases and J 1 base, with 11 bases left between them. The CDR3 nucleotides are TGTGCCAGCTCACTCCAGGGGGGTTCCTACGAGCAGTACTTC. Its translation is CASSLQGGSYEQYF.

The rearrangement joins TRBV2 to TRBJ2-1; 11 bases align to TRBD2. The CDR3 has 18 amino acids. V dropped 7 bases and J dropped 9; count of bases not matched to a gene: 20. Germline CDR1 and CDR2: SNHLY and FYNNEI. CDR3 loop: CASKAQGLAGGPRSEQFF. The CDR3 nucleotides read TGTGCCAGCAAGGCGCAGGGCCTAGCGGGGGGCCCCCGGAGTGAGCAGTTCTTC.

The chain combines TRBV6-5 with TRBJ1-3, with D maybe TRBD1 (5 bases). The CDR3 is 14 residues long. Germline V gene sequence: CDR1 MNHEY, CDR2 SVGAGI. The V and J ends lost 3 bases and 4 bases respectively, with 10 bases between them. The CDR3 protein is CASSYQGHGNTIYF. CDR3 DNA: TGTGCCAGCAGTTATCAGGGTCACGGAAACACCATATATTTT.

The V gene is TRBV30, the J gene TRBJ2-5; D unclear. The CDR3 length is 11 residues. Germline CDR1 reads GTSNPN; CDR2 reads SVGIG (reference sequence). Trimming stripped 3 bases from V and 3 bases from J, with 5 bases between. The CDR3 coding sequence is TGTGCCTGGAGATTAAAAGAGACCCAGTACTTC. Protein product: CAWRLKETQYF.

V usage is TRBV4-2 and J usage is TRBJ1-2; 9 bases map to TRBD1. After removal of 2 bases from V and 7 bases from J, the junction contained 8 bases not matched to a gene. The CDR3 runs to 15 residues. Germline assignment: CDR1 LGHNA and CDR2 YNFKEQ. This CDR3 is CASSQYTGGAGGYTF. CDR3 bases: TGTGCCAGCAGCCAATATACAGGGGGCGCGGGTGGCTACACCTTC.

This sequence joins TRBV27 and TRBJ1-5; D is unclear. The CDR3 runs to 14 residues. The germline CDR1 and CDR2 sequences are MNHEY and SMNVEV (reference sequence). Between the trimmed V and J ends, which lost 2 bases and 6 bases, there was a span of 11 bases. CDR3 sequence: CASSLIEGVQPQHF. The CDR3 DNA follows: TGTGCCAGCAGTTTAATTGAGGGTGTTCAGCCCCAGCATTTT.